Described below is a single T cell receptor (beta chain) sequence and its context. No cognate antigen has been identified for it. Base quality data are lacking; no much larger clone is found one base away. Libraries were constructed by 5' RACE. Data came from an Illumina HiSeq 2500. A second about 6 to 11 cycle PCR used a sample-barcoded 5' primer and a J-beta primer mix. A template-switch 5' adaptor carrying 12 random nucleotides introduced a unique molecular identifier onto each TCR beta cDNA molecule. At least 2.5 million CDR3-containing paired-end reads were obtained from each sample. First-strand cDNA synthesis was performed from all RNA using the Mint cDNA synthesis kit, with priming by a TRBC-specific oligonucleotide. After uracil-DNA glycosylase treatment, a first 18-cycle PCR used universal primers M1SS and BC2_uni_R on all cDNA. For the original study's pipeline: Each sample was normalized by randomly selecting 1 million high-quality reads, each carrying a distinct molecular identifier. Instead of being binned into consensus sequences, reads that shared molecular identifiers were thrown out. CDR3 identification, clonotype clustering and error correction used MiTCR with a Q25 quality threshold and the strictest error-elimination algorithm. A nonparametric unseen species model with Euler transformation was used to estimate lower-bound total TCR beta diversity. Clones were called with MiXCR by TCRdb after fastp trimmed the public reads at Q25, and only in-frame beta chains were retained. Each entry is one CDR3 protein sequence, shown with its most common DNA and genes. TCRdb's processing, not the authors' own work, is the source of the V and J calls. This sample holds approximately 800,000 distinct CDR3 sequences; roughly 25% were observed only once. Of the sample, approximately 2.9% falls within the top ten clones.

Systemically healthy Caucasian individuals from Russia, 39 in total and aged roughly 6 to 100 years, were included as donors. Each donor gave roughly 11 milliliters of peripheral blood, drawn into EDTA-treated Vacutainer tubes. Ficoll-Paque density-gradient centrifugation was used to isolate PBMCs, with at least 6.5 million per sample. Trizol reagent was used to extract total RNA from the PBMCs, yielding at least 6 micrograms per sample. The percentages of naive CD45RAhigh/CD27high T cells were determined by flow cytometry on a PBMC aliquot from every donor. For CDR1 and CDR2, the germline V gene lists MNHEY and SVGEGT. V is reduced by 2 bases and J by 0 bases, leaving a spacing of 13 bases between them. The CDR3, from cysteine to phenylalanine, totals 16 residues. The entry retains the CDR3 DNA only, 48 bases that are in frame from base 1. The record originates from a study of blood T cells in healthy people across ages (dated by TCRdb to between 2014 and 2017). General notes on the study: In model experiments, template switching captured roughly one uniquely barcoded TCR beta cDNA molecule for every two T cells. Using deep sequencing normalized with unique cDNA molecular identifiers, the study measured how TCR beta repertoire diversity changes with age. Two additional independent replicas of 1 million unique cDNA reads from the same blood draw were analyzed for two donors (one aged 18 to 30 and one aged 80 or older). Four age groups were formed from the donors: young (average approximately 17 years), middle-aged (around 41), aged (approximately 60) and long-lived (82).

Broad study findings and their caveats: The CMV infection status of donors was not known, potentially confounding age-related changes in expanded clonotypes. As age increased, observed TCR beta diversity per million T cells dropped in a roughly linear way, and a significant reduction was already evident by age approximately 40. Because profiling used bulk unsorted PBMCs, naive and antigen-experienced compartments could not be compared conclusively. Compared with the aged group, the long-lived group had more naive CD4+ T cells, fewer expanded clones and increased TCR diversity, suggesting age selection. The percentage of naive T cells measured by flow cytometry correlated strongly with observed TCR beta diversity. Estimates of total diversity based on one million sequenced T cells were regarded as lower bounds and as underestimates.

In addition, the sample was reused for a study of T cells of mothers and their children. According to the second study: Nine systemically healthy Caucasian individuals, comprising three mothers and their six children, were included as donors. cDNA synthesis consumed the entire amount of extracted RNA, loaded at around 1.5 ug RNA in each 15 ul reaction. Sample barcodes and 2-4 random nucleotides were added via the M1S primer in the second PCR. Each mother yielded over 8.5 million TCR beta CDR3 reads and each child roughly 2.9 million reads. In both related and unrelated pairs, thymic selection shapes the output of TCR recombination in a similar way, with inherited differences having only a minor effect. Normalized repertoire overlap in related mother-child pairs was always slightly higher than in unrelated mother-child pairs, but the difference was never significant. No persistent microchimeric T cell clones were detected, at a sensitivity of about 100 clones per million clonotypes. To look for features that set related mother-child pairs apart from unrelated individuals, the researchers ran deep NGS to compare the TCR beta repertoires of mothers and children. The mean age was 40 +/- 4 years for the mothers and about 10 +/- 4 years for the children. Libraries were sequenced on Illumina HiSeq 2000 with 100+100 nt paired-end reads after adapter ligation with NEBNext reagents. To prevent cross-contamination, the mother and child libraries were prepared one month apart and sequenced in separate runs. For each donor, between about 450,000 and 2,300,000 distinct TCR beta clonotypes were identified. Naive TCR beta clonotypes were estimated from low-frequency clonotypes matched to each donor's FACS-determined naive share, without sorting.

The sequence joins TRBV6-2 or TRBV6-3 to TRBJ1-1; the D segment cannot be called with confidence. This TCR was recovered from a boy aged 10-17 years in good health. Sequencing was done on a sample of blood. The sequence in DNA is TGTGCCAGCAGTTACGGGGAGGCAGGATTGAACACTGAAGCTTTCTTT. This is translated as CASSYGEAGLNTEAFF.